The T cell receptor beta chain described here comes from a study of tumor-infiltrating lymphocytes in primary liver carcinoma. Unsorted whole blood supplied the RNA, and germline DNA was extracted too. Constant-region priming of 500 to 550 ng total RNA yielded TCR beta cDNA. What produced the TCR beta libraries was three nested multiplex PCR rounds using slightly modified ARM-PCR. MiXCR was run by TCRdb on the multiplex PCR reads, yielding one entry per CDR3 protein. Found here are roughly 330,000 distinct CDR3 sequences, almost 65% of them singletons; the top ten hold about 6.5%. Details on this clonotype: One end of the junction fails to match germline, which may point to a read error.

The source material was peripheral blood. The sequence was collected from a man aged 35 to 55 with primary liver carcinoma and hepatitis B virus infection.

CDR3: CANSLYGNTEAFF. The CDR3 DNA is TGCGCCAACAGCTTGTATGGGAACACTGAAGCTTTCTTT. This chain connects TRBV5-1 to TRBJ1-1; D is ambiguous. This CDR3 has 13 residues. In germline, CDR1 is SGHRS, CDR2 YFSETQ.